These 25 T cell receptor beta chains came from one sample sequenced in a study of CD8 T cells in Susac syndrome. It was with random hexamers that roughly 0.45 to 1 ug RNA was reverse transcribed. TCRdb recomputed calls from the immunoSEQ multiplex PCR reads with MiXCR, one row per CDR3 protein. The repertoire holds approximately 200,000 distinct CDR3 sequences, with roughly nine tenths as singletons. Material for sequencing was CD8+ T cells from PBMCs. The receptors originated from a human donor with multiple sclerosis.

This clonotype was found once. In DNA, the CDR3 is TGTGCCAGCAGCGTAGGGCAGGACAGGGCAGGTGGCTACACCTTC. Translating it yields CASSVGQDRAGGYTF. V and J are TRBV9 and TRBJ1-2; 8 bases match TRBD1. Looked up from germline, CDR1 is SGDLS and CDR2 is YYNGEE. This CDR3 has 15 amino acids. J lost 7 bases, V lost 0 bases, and 8 bases had no gene match.

For the CDR3, the DNA is TGTGCCAGCAGCCTGATTCTGGAAACCCAAGAGACCCAGTACTTC. It translates to CASSLILETQETQYF. This sequence joins TRBV25-1 and TRBJ2-5, with D unclear. The V gene's germline CDR1 is MGHDK and CDR2 SYGVNS. The V and J ends lost 6 bases and 1 base respectively, with 15 bases between them. The CDR3 is made up of 15 amino acids.

This clonotype was picked up one time. The rearrangement uses TRBV24-1 and TRBJ2-2, with D uncertain. CDR3 length: 13 residues. Trimming removed 0 bases at V and 8 bases at J, with 6 bases between. The V gene's germline CDR1 is KGHDR and CDR2 SFDVKD. The CDR3 is CATSDLQTGELFF. CDR3 sequence (DNA): TGTGCCACCAGTGATTTGCAGACGGGGGAGCTGTTTTTT.

The genes are TRBV20-1 and TRBJ2-1, with 13 bases fitting TRBD2. The CDR3 runs to 15 residues. Germline trimming cut 5 bases from V and 4 bases from J; bases unmatched to any gene: 5. Germline V gene data show CDR1 as DFQATT and CDR2 as SNEGSKA (reference sequence). CDR3 residues: CSAPRTSGRYNEQFF. The DNA of the CDR3 is TGCAGTGCTCCACGGACTAGCGGGAGATACAATGAGCAGTTCTTC.

This clonotype appeared a single time. This chain joins TRBV3-1 and TRBJ2-7; tentative D call: TRBD2 (5 bases). V was clipped by 2 bases and J by 6 bases, with 11 bases between them. CDR3 length: 13 amino acids. Germline V gene sequence: CDR1 LGHDT, CDR2 YNNKEL (reference sequence). The CDR3 sequence is CASSQSSGSEQYF. CDR3 nucleotides: TGTGCCAGCAGCCAAAGTTCGGGGTCCGAGCAGTACTTC.

The V gene is TRBV29-1, the J gene TRBJ2-3, with D unclear. The CDR3 totals 12 residues. The germline V gene encodes CDR1 SQVTM and CDR2 ANQGSEA. With 4 bases removed from V and 0 bases from J, the gap between germline ends came to 5 bases. The CDR3 nucleotides read TGCAGCGTTGGAGGAAGCACAGATACGCAGTATTTT. Translation gives CSVGGSTDTQYF.

The chain links TRBV19 to TRBJ1-5, with D unclear. Germline assignment: CDR1 LNHDA and CDR2 SQIVND (reference sequence). Trimming stripped 0 bases from V and 0 bases from J, with 6 bases between. CDR3 size: 15 residues. The CDR3 loop is CASSIDGYSNQPQHF. The CDR3 coding sequence is TGTGCCAGTAGTATAGACGGATATAGCAATCAGCCCCAGCATTTT.

The table lists this clonotype with a count of one. This chain connects TRBV9 to TRBJ2-3, with 8 bases lining up with TRBD2. J lost 3 bases, V lost 0 bases, and 6 bases had no gene match. This CDR3 has 16 amino acids. CDR1 is SGDLS and CDR2 is YYNGEE in the germline V gene. The CDR3 DNA reads TGTGCCAGCAGCGTAGAAACTAGCGGAAGGACAGATACGCAGTATTTT. Protein: CASSVETSGRTDTQYF.

The V call is TRBV20-1, the J call TRBJ2-7, with 9 bases aligning to TRBD1. This CDR3 is 12 amino acids long. The V gene's germline CDR1 is DFQATT and CDR2 SNEGSKA (reference sequence). This CDR3 is CSTGGDLDEQYF. CDR3 nucleotides: TGCAGCACAGGGGGCGATTTGGACGAGCAGTACTTC.

The chain is built from TRBV20-1 and TRBJ2-1; 10 nucleotides agree with TRBD2. In germline, CDR1 is DFQATT, CDR2 SNEGSKA (reference sequence). V gave up 4 bases and J gave up 2 bases; unmatched junction bases: 2. The CDR3 extends over 14 amino acids. CDR3 bases: TGCAGTGCTATAGCGGGGGGCGCCTACAATGAGCAGTTCTTC. Protein product: CSAIAGGAYNEQFF.

The chain combines TRBV5-4 with TRBJ2-3; the D call may be TRBD1 or TRBD2 (5 bases each). Germline values: CDR1 SGHNT, CDR2 YYREEE (reference sequence). V lost 0 bases and J lost 10, with 18 bases in between. The CDR3 consists of 15 residues. In nucleotides, the CDR3 is TGTGCCAGCAGCTTGGACGGGACCAGTCTCGATTCGCAGTATTTT. This gives the protein CASSLDGTSLDSQYF.

This clonotype was seen a single time. The chain has TRBV11-3 and TRBJ2-5; 9 nucleotides match TRBD2. The germline V gene encodes CDR1 SGHNT and CDR2 YENEEA. J was trimmed by 5 bases and V by 5 bases; bases with no gene match: 12. The CDR3 sequence is 16 residues long. CDR3 in amino acids: CASSPRSSGGRETQYF. CDR3 nucleotide sequence: TGTGCCAGCAGCCCCCGAAGTAGCGGGGGAAGGGAGACCCAGTACTTC.

The J gene is TRBJ2-5, the V gene TRBV7-9, with D possibly TRBD1 on 5 matching bases. The CDR3 extends over 15 amino acids. V dropped 5 bases and J dropped 3 bases, with 16 bases sitting between them. The V gene's germline CDR1 is SEHNR and CDR2 FQNEAQ (reference sequence). The CDR3 DNA is TGTGCCAGCAGCGGTTGGGGCCAGCTTAAAGAGACCCAGTACTTC. It encodes CASSGWGQLKETQYF.

This chain connects TRBV24-1 to TRBJ2-2; D not resolved. Germline V gene data show CDR1 as KGHDR and CDR2 as SFDVKD. Trimming stripped 1 base from V and 3 bases from J, with 11 bases between. The CDR3 is 16 amino acids. The CDR3 region is CATSDFTRADTGELFF. In DNA form, the CDR3 reads TGTGCCACCAGTGATTTTACACGGGCCGACACCGGGGAGCTGTTTTTT.

The rearrangement links TRBV20-1 to TRBJ2-3; 11 positions match TRBD2. Germline trimming cut 2 bases from V and 1 base from J; bases unmatched to any gene: 8. Germline CDR1 DFQATT, CDR2 SNEGSKA (reference sequence). The CDR3 has 17 amino acids. CDR3: CSARSLRLAGRTDTQYF. In DNA, the CDR3 is TGCAGTGCTAGAAGCCTACGACTAGCGGGGCGCACAGATACGCAGTATTTT.

This chain links TRBV18 with TRBJ1-2, with D hard to call. Germline V gives CDR1 KGHSH, CDR2 LQKENI. With 4 bases removed from V and 7 bases from J, the gap between germline ends came to 16 bases. The CDR3 sequence is 14 residues long. Here the CDR3 reads CASSRVGENLGYTF. The CDR3 region has the DNA TGTGCCAGCTCACGAGTCGGGGAAAACCTTGGCTACACCTTC. The full variable domain, rest sourced from reference TRBV18 and TRBJ1-2, is NAGVMQNPRHLVRRRGQEARLRCSPMKGHSHVYWYRQLPEEGLKFMVYLQKENIIDESGMPKERFSAEFPKEGPSILRIQQVVRGDSAAYFCASSRVGENLGYTFGSGTRLTVV.

V usage is TRBV12-3 or TRBV12-4 and J usage is TRBJ2-3; unclear D gene. CDR3 length: 11 residues. Trimming stripped 1 base from V and 5 bases from J, with 1 base between. In nucleotides, the CDR3 is TGTGCCAGCAGTTTAGAAGATACGCAGTATTTT. Translating gives CASSLEDTQYF.

About this clonotype itself: One end of the junction varies from germline; a read error may be responsible. The chain couples TRBV4-1 to TRBJ1-2; unclear D gene. This CDR3 region has 13 residues. CDR1 is MGHRA and CDR2 is YSYEKL in the germline V gene. The CDR3 region is CASSRKGSYDYTF. CDR3 bases: TGCGCCAGCAGCCGAAAAGGGAGCTATGACTACACCTTC.

This clonotype appeared a few times. The chain is built from TRBV24-1 and TRBJ2-7; 8 bases are a match to TRBD1. The germline CDR1 and CDR2 sequences are KGHDR and SFDVKD. V gave up 1 base and J gave up 0 bases; unmatched junction bases: 4. The CDR3 spans 16 residues. CDR3 nucleotides: TGTGCCACCAGTGATTTAGGACAGGGAGCCTCCTACGAGCAGTACTTC. Residues: CATSDLGQGASYEQYF.

V is TRBV12-3 or TRBV12-4 and J is TRBJ1-5, with unresolved D. The CDR3 length is 12 residues. The V end lost 1 base, the J end lost 5 bases, and 3 bases lay between the germline ends. This CDR3 is CASSLEYQPQHF. In nucleotides, the CDR3 is TGTGCCAGCAGTTTAGAATATCAGCCCCAGCATTTT.

The chain combines TRBV29-1 with TRBJ2-3, with D perhaps matching TRBD1 (5 bases). The CDR3 is 12 amino acids. V lost 2 bases and J lost 5, with 8 bases in between. Germline V gene lookup returns CDR1 SQVTM and CDR2 ANQGSEA. The CDR3 sequence: CSVETGEDTQYF. CDR3 sequence (DNA): TGCAGCGTTGAAACAGGTGAAGATACGCAGTATTTT.

The rearrangement links TRBV20-1 to TRBJ1-2, with a possible D match to TRBD1 (6 bases). Germline V gives CDR1 DFQATT, CDR2 SNEGSKA (reference sequence). The V gene lost 0 bases and the J gene lost 3 bases, with 14 bases spanning the gap. This CDR3 is 15 amino acids long. DNA for the CDR3: TGCAGTGCTAGAGAACCGGCAGGGGACCACTATGGCTACACCTTC. Its translation: CSAREPAGDHYGYTF.

This rearrangement joins TRBV15 to TRBJ2-1; 10 bases fit TRBD2. The germline gives CDR1 LNHNV, CDR2 YYDKDF (reference sequence). With V trimmed by 5 bases and J by 3 bases, 22 bases remained unmatched. This CDR3 has 21 residues. The CDR3 region has the DNA TGTGCCACCAGCGGCCCCGATGAGCCATTAAAGCGGGAGGGCCTCTACAATGAGCAGTTCTTC. This codes for CATSGPDEPLKREGLYNEQFF.

The CDR3 nucleotides read TGTGCCAGCAGCTTAGGGCTGGGGGCTAACACTGAAGCTTTCTTT. Translation gives CASSLGLGANTEAFF. The chain carries TRBV7-9 and TRBJ1-1, with D tentatively TRBD1 (6 bases). Germline CDR1 is SEHNR and CDR2 is FQNEAQ (reference sequence). Trimming removed 1 base at V and 2 bases at J, with 11 bases between. The CDR3 runs 15 residues.

The chain uses TRBV6-2 or TRBV6-3 and TRBJ1-5, with D possibly TRBD1 on 6 matching bases. V lost 5 bases and J lost 1, with 12 bases in between. The germline V gene encodes CDR1 MNHEY and CDR2 SVGEGT. The CDR3 is 15 residues long. CDR3 nucleotide sequence: TGTGCCAGCAGTATCAGGGGAGGGAGCAATCAGCCCCAGCATTTT. Its protein is CASSIRGGSNQPQHF.